Listed below are T cell receptor beta chains from one sample, sequenced in a study of tumor-infiltrating lymphocytes in primary liver carcinoma. Each CDR3 protein gets one entry after TCRdb re-called the multiplex PCR reads with MiXCR. The profile shows 150,000 to 200,000 distinct CDR3 sequences, about 82% of them singletons. The sample comprised tumor tissue from primary liver carcinoma. Every receptor here comes from a middle-aged man with primary liver carcinoma and hepatitis B virus infection. CDR3s include the opening cysteine and the closing phenylalanine or tryptophan. D genes are given only for firm matches.

TRBJ2-1,TRBV6-1,.,CATSAGPAYNEKFF,TGTGCTACCTCGGCGGGGCCGGCCTACAATGAGAAGTTCTTC
TRBJ2-1,TRBV29-1,TRBD2,CSVEFGGGRKTDEQFF,TGCAGCGTTGAATTCGGGGGCGGGAGGAAAACCGATGAGCAGTTCTTC
TRBJ2-2,TRBV6-2/TRBV6-3,.,CANTGLAARAGELFF,TGTGCCAACACCGGATTAGCGGCGAGGGCCGGGGAGCTGTTTTTT
TRBJ1-1,TRBV10-3,.,CAIMDRQGYTEAFF,TGTGCCATCATGGACCGGCAGGGATACACTGAAGCTTTCTTT
TRBJ2-6,TRBV6-1,.,CATRPGKQRETLSGVNVLTF,TGTGCCACCCGCCCCGGAAAACAGCGAGAAACCCTCTCTGGGGTCAATGTCCTGACTTTC
TRBJ1-5,TRBV5-6,.,CASSLEVARSTVTQHF,TGTGCCAGCAGCTTGGAGGTAGCCCGGTCCACAGTTACGCAGCATTTT
TRBJ2-1,TRBV11-1,.,CASSIGPNNEQLF,TGTGCCAGCAGCATTGGCCCGAACAATGAGCAGTTATTC
TRBJ2-5,TRBV4-1,.,CASSRDDTETQYF,TGCGCCAGCAGTAGAGACGACACAGAGACCCAGTACTTC
TRBJ2-2,TRBV6-1,.,CTSSPTVVPGELLF,TGTACCAGCAGTCCGACGGTGGTCCCCGGGGAGCTGTTGTTT
TRBJ2-5,TRBV6-2/TRBV6-3,.,CASSPLQAGGETQYF,TGTGCCAGCAGCCCCCTACAAGCGGGCGGAGAGACCCAGTACTTC
TRBJ2-1,TRBV11-3,TRBD2,CGSSTGTSGLYYVQFF,TGTGGCAGCAGCACCGGGACTAGCGGGCTATACTATGTGCAGTTCTTC
TRBJ2-7,TRBV29-1,.,CRTAGDGGYEQYF,TGCAGGACGGCAGGGGACGGCGGATACGAGCAGTACTTC
TRBJ2-5,TRBV29-1,.,CSIETGHGQETQYF,TGCAGCATTGAAACGGGACACGGCCAAGAGACCCAGTACTTC
TRBJ1-5,TRBV29-1,.,CSVQAGPAAGIQPQHF,TGCAGCGTCCAGGCAGGGCCAGCCGCAGGGATTCAGCCCCAGCATTTT
TRBJ2-7,TRBV29-1,TRBD2,CSTKGTGRGEQYF,TGCAGCACCAAGGGAACGGGGAGGGGAGAGCAGTACTTC
TRBJ2-3,TRBV11-1,.,CASISRGSSVGTRTDTQYF,TGTGCCAGCATCTCTAGGGGAAGCTCTGTTGGAACCCGCACAGATACGCAGTATTTT
TRBJ2-1,TRBV6-1,.,CVSTEVADEQFF,TGTGTCAGCACTGAAGTGGCCGATGAGCAGTTCTTC
TRBJ2-1,TRBV12-3/TRBV12-4,TRBD1,CVSSGTGVVYMQFF,TGTGTCAGCTCCGGGACAGGGGTGGTTTATATGCAGTTCTTC